The 6 T cell receptor beta chains reported below all come from one sample, sequenced in a study of T cells in Graves' hyperthyroidism and ophthalmopathy. Regions amplified from RNA transcripts were the TCR beta CDR3 regions. First-round RT-PCR with HTBI primers amplified the TCR CDR3 region. MiXCR was run by TCRdb on the multiplex PCR reads, yielding one entry per CDR3 protein. The repertoire holds roughly 650,000 distinct CDR3 sequences, roughly 16% seen once, with less than 3.5% in the top ten. The sequenced sample was blood. Source of these receptors: a woman aged 40 to 55 with Graves' ophthalmopathy.

There are many counts of this clonotype. The V and J genes are TRBV15 and TRBJ1-5, with D unresolved. Trimming took 5 bases from V and 3 from J, leaving 11 bases between them. The CDR3 length is 14 residues. Germline-derived CDR1 and CDR2 are LNHNV and YYDKDF (reference sequence). The DNA of the CDR3 is TGTGCCACCAGCGAAAAAGCGGTCAATCAGCCCCAGCATTTT. It specifies CATSEKAVNQPQHF.

In its sample, this clonotype was seen many times. This chain joins TRBV7-3 and TRBJ2-3; D not certain. The CDR3 has 13 amino acids. Germline V gene sequence: CDR1 SGHTA, CDR2 FQGTGA. Trimming removed 4 bases from V and 2 bases from J, with 7 bases in between. The CDR3 protein is CASSSPPTDTQYF. CDR3 nucleotide sequence: TGTGCCAGCAGCTCACCCCCCACAGATACGCAGTATTTT.

This clonotype has at least ten counts. The V call is TRBV2, the J call TRBJ1-6; 9 bases agree with TRBD1. CDR1 SNHLY and CDR2 FYNNEI come from the germline V gene. The CDR3 runs 14 residues. Trimming cost V 4 bases and J 10 bases; bases outside gene matches: 5. In DNA, the CDR3 is TGTGCCAGCAGTGCGGGACAGGGTCACTCACCCCTCCACTTT. This sequence encodes CASSAGQGHSPLHF.

This clonotype was counted ten times or more. Written as DNA, the CDR3 is TGCAGCGTTGATGGCGGGAGGAGCGGGCAGTACTTC. It is translated as CSVDGGRSGQYF. The V gene is TRBV29-1, the J gene TRBJ2-7; 8 nucleotides match TRBD2. Germline V gene data show CDR1 as SQVTM and CDR2 as ANQGSEA. Losses at the gene ends were 3 bases for V and 9 bases for J; bases not matched to a gene: 7. The CDR3 runs 12 residues.

Details on this clonotype: A read error is possible here, since a much larger clone lies one base away. The chain joins TRBV5-1 to TRBJ1-2, with unresolved D. Looked up from germline, CDR1 is SGHRS and CDR2 is YFSETQ. This CDR3 contains 13 residues. The CDR3 protein is CASRPGNFYDYTF. CDR3 nucleotide sequence: TGCGCCAGCCGGCCTGGGAACTTCTATGACTACACCTTC. The full variable domain, in which reference TRBV5-1 and TRBJ1-2 provide the parts outside the CDR3, is KAGVTQTPRYLIKTRGQQVTLSCSPISGHRSVSWYQQTPGQGLQFLFEYFSETQRNKGNFPGRFSGRQFSNSRSEMNVSTLELGDSALYLCASRPGNFYDYTFGSGTRLTVV.

In its sample, this clonotype was seen a few times. V gene TRBV11-2 combines with J gene TRBJ1-6; D call uncertain. Trimming shortened V by 5 bases and J by 0 bases, and 11 bases separated the two germline ends. CDR3 length equals 16 residues. Germline CDR1 reads SGHAT; CDR2 reads FQNNGV. CDR3 DNA: TGTGCCAGCAGCGCAACCCTGGGCTCCTATAATTCACCCCTCCACTTT. Protein sequence: CASSATLGSYNSPLHF.